This paragraph reports one T cell receptor (beta chain). What it recognizes is unknown. This sample stems from a study of graft-versus-host responses after intestinal transplantation. Study details: The recipients all started with anti-thymocyte globulin induction and then took tacrolimus and steroids for about three years.

Assay used: immunoSEQ multiplex PCR; TCRdb lists only in-frame clones, some missing. The sample carries 75,000 to 95,000 clones, just over 90% recorded once. The specimen was unstimulated CD8+ T cells sorted from spleen or lymph node cells, collected before intestinal transplant. The receptor was isolated from a human donor who received an intestinal transplant.

CDR3 sequence reads: CSGHGTANNEQFF. CDR3 DNA: TGCAGCGGGCACGGGACAGCCAACAATGAGCAGTTCTTC. The rearrangement joins TRBV29-1 to TRBJ2-1; TRBD1 matches 7 bases. Trimming took 7 bases from V and 5 from J; bases not matched to a gene: 8. The CDR3 consists of 13 residues. Germline assignment: CDR1 SQVTM and CDR2 ANQGSEA.